A single sample is the source of the 16 T cell receptor beta chains below, sequenced in a study of T cells after yellow fever vaccination. TCRdb analysed the 5' RACE reads with MiXCR anew, one entry per CDR3 protein. The top ten clones hold approximately 19% of a sample with more than 300,000 distinct CDR3 sequences, around 4.5% of them seen once. The source material was PBMCs, sampled 15 days after the yellow fever booster vaccination. These receptors all stem from a man aged 18-30 years who received the YFV17D yellow fever vaccine.

The gene calls are TRBV2 and TRBJ2-5, with 7 bases identical to TRBD1. The CDR3 has 14 amino acids. The trim removed 6 bases at V and 1 base at J, leaving 5 bases unmatched. CDR1 SNHLY and CDR2 FYNNEI come from the germline V gene. The CDR3 DNA is TGTGCCAGCAGACCGGGACAGCCCCAAGAGACCCAGTACTTC. Its translation is CASRPGQPQETQYF.

This clonotype was observed at least ten times. This chain links TRBV6-5 with TRBJ2-5; 10 bases map to TRBD2. Germline CDR1 reads MNHEY; CDR2 reads SVGAGI. With V trimmed by 5 bases and J by 0 bases, 9 bases remained unmatched. The CDR3 runs 17 residues. Here the CDR3 DNA reads TGTGCCAGCAGTCTTTCGACGGGGACTAGCGACCAAGAGACCCAGTACTTC. Translation: CASSLSTGTSDQETQYF.

This chain joins TRBV20-1 and TRBJ2-1; TRBD2 matches at 9 bases. The CDR3 runs to 14 residues. V was clipped by 2 bases and J by 10 bases; unmatched bases: 9. Germline lookup yields CDR1 DFQATT and CDR2 SNEGSKA (reference sequence). The CDR3 reads CSARQRGAREEQFF. The CDR3 nucleotides are TGCAGTGCTAGACAGCGGGGGGCTAGGGAGGAGCAGTTCTTC.

This clonotype turned up a few times. The chain links TRBV20-1 to TRBJ2-7; 7 nucleotides line up with TRBD2. Germline trimming cut 1 base from V and 2 bases from J; bases unmatched to any gene: 5. The germline V gene has CDR1 DFQATT and CDR2 SNEGSKA (reference sequence). This CDR3 comprises 14 residues. The CDR3 here is CSARGMGGTYEQYF. Written as DNA, the CDR3 is TGCAGTGCTAGAGGGATGGGGGGGACCTACGAGCAGTACTTC.

This clonotype was observed at least ten times. This chain links TRBV6-2 or TRBV6-3 with TRBJ2-1, with 7 bases matching TRBD1. V gave up 1 base and J gave up 8 bases; unmatched junction bases: 8. The CDR3 consists of 15 residues. The germline gives CDR1 MNHEY, CDR2 SVGEGT. The CDR3 sequence: CASSYYRQGGDEQFF. The CDR3 coding sequence is TGTGCCAGCAGTTACTACCGACAGGGCGGCGATGAGCAGTTCTTC.

This clonotype was recorded a few times. This chain links TRBV20-1 with TRBJ1-4; D is undetermined. The length of the CDR3 is 16 residues. V gave up 3 bases and J gave up 1 base, with 15 bases separating them. CDR1 and CDR2 from the germline V gene are DFQATT and SNEGSKA (reference sequence). In DNA, the CDR3 is TGCAGTGCTAGGAGAGCGTTATTGCGAACTAATGAAAAACTGTTTTTT. This codes for CSARRALLRTNEKLFF.

This clonotype appeared many times. This sequence joins TRBV21-1 and TRBJ2-7. TRBV21-1 has pseudogene status. This CDR3 is built from 16 residues. In DNA form, the CDR3 reads TGTGCCAGCAGCAACCAATTGGTGGGGGGCACCTACGAGCAGTACGTC. Translation gives CASSNQLVGGTYEQYV.

This clonotype showed up many times. The chain recombines TRBV7-6 with TRBJ2-1; D gene unclear. The length of the CDR3 is 16 residues. V was clipped by 1 base and J by 0 bases, with 10 bases between them. The germline V gene encodes CDR1 SGHVS and CDR2 FNYEAQ. Here the CDR3 reads CASSLDLLSSYNEQFF. CDR3 sequence (DNA): TGTGCCAGCAGCTTAGACCTGTTGAGCTCCTACAATGAGCAGTTCTTC. The full variable domain, completed using reference TRBV7-6 and TRBJ2-1, is GAGVSQSPRYKVTKRGQDVALRCDPISGHVSLYWYRQALGQGPEFLTYFNYEAQQDKSGLPNDRFSAERPEGSISTLTIQRTEQRDSAMYRCASSLDLLSSYNEQFFGPGTRLTVL.

The chain is built from TRBV18 and TRBJ2-5; TRBD1 matches 8 bases. The junction had 6 bases not matched to a gene; V was cut back by 2 bases and J by 1 base. The CDR3 covers 16 residues. The germline gives CDR1 KGHSH, CDR2 LQKENI. DNA for the CDR3: TGTGCCAGCTCACCATTGGACAGGGCGGGCCAAGAGACCCAGTACTTC. It yields the protein CASSPLDRAGQETQYF.

This clonotype was detected ten times or more. The V and J genes are TRBV4-3 and TRBJ1-2; 8 positions agree with TRBD1. The CDR3 extends over 16 amino acids. J gave up 8 bases and V 3 bases, and 14 bases lay outside the gene matches. CDR1 is LGHNA and CDR2 is YSLEER in the germline V gene. In nucleotides, the CDR3 is TGCGCCAGCAGCCACGCCCCAGGTGGGACAGGAGACGGCTACACCTTC. This codes for CASSHAPGGTGDGYTF.

This clonotype has at least ten counts. V usage is TRBV15 and J usage is TRBJ1-3, with D unresolved. The germline V and J ends were trimmed by 0 bases and 0 bases, with 9 bases remaining between them. The CDR3 has 16 amino acids. The V gene's germline CDR1 is LNHNV and CDR2 YYDKDF (reference sequence). CDR3 amino acids: CATSRDRAYSGNTIYF. CDR3 DNA sequence: TGTGCCACCAGCAGAGATAGGGCTTACTCTGGAAACACCATATATTTT.

This clonotype was observed a handful of times. The rearrangement joins TRBV4-1 to TRBJ1-5; 12 nucleotides line up with TRBD1. The CDR3 is made up of 19 amino acids. Germline-derived CDR1 and CDR2 are MGHRA and YSYEKL. J gave up 7 bases and V 1 base, and 14 bases lay outside the gene matches. DNA of the CDR3: TGCGCCAGCAGCCAAGGGGGGACAGGGGGCATCTATAGTAAGCAGCCCCAGCATTTT. Amino acids: CASSQGGTGGIYSKQPQHF.

This clonotype was counted between two and nine times. The CDR3 nucleotides are TGTGCCAGCAGTTTCCTAGCGGGGAGCTCCTACAATGAGCAGTTCTTC. Protein product: CASSFLAGSSYNEQFF. J is TRBJ2-1 and V is TRBV27; TRBD2 matches at 9 bases. CDR1 is MNHEY and CDR2 is SMNVEV in the germline V gene (reference sequence). The CDR3 runs 16 residues. J lost 0 bases, V lost 3 bases, and 3 bases had no gene match.

This clonotype occurred a few times. CDR3 protein: CASRPSRRQGNQPQHF. Here the CDR3 DNA reads TGTGCCAGCAGACCTAGCCGGCGCCAGGGCAATCAGCCCCAGCATTTT. V and J are TRBV12-3 or TRBV12-4 and TRBJ1-5; D gene uncertain. This CDR3 has 16 amino acids. The V end lost 6 bases, the J end lost 2 bases, and 17 bases lay between the germline ends.

This clonotype appeared many times. V usage is TRBV7-9 and J usage is TRBJ2-3; either TRBD1 or TRBD2 may supply D (7 bases each). CDR3 size: 13 residues. CDR1 and CDR2 from the germline V gene are SEHNR and FQNEAQ (reference sequence). V was cut by 8 bases and J by 0 bases, with 9 bases left in between. The CDR3 is CASQGGSTDTQYF. DNA of the CDR3: TGTGCCAGCCAGGGGGGGAGCACAGATACGCAGTATTTT.

This clonotype was seen at least ten times. The gene calls are TRBV7-2 and TRBJ1-2, with unresolved D. The CDR3 is 13 residues long. Germline assignment: CDR1 SGHTA and CDR2 FQGNSA. Trimming removed 2 bases from V and 7 bases from J, with 11 bases in between. CDR3 sequence: CASSLSVLPGYTF. Written as DNA, the CDR3 is TGTGCCAGCAGCTTATCTGTCCTTCCTGGCTACACCTTC.